Each of the 26 T cell receptor beta chains below was sequenced from the same sample in a study of blood T cell repertoires in COVID-19. TCRdb's copy holds only in-frame clones and misses some; the assay was immunoSEQ multiplex PCR. Of fewer than 200,000 clones in the sample, more than 80% were seen once. Specimen: peripheral blood. These receptors all stem from a woman aged 60 to 75 with acute or convalescent COVID-19.

The chain joins TRBV19 to TRBJ2-1; maybe TRBD2 (6 bases). The V end was cut by 6 bases, the J end by 4 bases, with 13 bases between. Germline assignment: CDR1 LNHDA and CDR2 SQIVND (reference sequence). This CDR3 contains 14 residues. Here the CDR3 reads CASSAEGAYNEQFF. The CDR3 nucleotides are TGTGCCAGTAGCGCGGAGGGCGCTTACAATGAGCAGTTCTTC.

The gene calls are TRBV5-1 and TRBJ2-1, with 8 bases aligning to TRBD2. Losses at the gene ends were 4 bases for V and 15 bases for J; bases not matched to a gene: 9. Germline values: CDR1 SGHRS, CDR2 YFSETQ. This CDR3 contains 12 residues. The chain's CDR3 is CASSDLSGIMFF. CDR3 DNA: TGCGCCAGCAGCGACCTTAGCGGGATAATGTTCTTC.

This chain links TRBV5-1 with TRBJ2-7; 13 bases match TRBD2. V dropped 0 bases and J dropped 6; count of bases not matched to a gene: 9. This CDR3 comprises 17 residues. Germline V gene sequence: CDR1 SGHRS, CDR2 YFSETQ. The CDR3 reads CASSLALGLAGVSEQYF. DNA of the CDR3: TGCGCCAGCAGCTTGGCCCTTGGACTAGCGGGAGTAAGCGAGCAGTACTTC.

This clone was seen only once. This rearrangement joins TRBV6-2 or TRBV6-3 to TRBJ2-7; 10 nucleotides align to TRBD2. Germline V gene data show CDR1 as MNHEY and CDR2 as SVGEGT. The CDR3 is 17 residues long. Germline trimming cut 6 bases from V and 3 bases from J; bases unmatched to any gene: 14. CDR3 sequence: CASSLGSGRARRYEQYF. CDR3 nucleotide sequence: TGTGCCAGCAGCTTGGGGAGCGGGAGGGCCCGCCGCTACGAGCAGTACTTC.

The rearrangement joins TRBV7-6 to TRBJ2-6; 10 positions match TRBD2. The CDR3 spans 19 residues. V shed 4 bases and J 0 bases; nucleotides not matched to a gene: 9. Germline loops: CDR1 SGHVS, CDR2 FNYEAQ. As DNA, the CDR3 is TGTGCCAGCAGCTCTCGGACTAGCGGATATGGCTCTGGGGCCAACGTCCTGACTTTC. It encodes CASSSRTSGYGSGANVLTF. Full variable domain (missing parts from reference TRBV7-6 and TRBJ2-6): GAGVSQSPRYKVTKRGQDVALRCDPISGHVSLYWYRQALGQGPEFLTYFNYEAQQDKSGLPNDRFSAERPEGSISTLTIQRTEQRDSAMYRCASSSRTSGYGSGANVLTFGAGSRLTVL.

This chain uses TRBV18 with TRBJ1-1, with 9 nucleotides matching TRBD1. The trim removed 6 bases at V and 7 bases at J, leaving 6 bases unmatched. The length of the CDR3 is 13 residues. Germline CDR1 reads KGHSH; CDR2 reads LQKENI. The CDR3 protein is CASSPGQGREAFF. CDR3 coding DNA: TGTGCCAGCTCCCCGGGACAGGGACGTGAAGCTTTCTTT.

This chain links TRBV7-8 with TRBJ1-5; the D is unclear. The CDR3 consists of 14 residues. The germline CDR1 and CDR2 sequences are SGHVS and FQNEAQ. The V gene lost 4 bases and the J gene lost 2 bases, with 9 bases spanning the gap. CDR3 region: CASSSLERNQPQHF. The CDR3 nucleotides are TGTGCCAGCAGCTCCCTGGAGCGCAATCAGCCCCAGCATTTT.

The CDR3 region is CASSSDSTDEAFF. The CDR3 DNA sequence: TGCGCCAGCAGCTCCGACAGTACGGACGAAGCTTTCTTT. The J gene is TRBJ1-1, the V gene TRBV5-1; possibly TRBD1 for D (5 bases). The ends were cut back, 3 bases at V and 8 bases at J, with 14 bases in the middle. Germline CDR1 is SGHRS and CDR2 is YFSETQ. The CDR3 spans 13 residues. The variable domain in full, with the rest retrieved from reference TRBV5-1 and TRBJ1-1, is KAGVTQTPRYLIKTRGQQVTLSCSPISGHRSVSWYQQTPGQGLQFLFEYFSETQRNKGNFPGRFSGRQFSNSRSEMNVSTLELGDSALYLCASSSDSTDEAFFGQGTRLTVV.

The chain recombines TRBV5-1 with TRBJ2-3; a possible D gene is TRBD2 (5 bases). This CDR3 is built from 15 residues. The germline CDR1 and CDR2 sequences are SGHRS and YFSETQ. Trimming took 4 bases from V and 3 from J, leaving 15 bases between them. The CDR3 here is CASSPTRGRTDTQYF. The CDR3 coding sequence is TGCGCCAGCAGCCCCACTAGAGGAAGGACAGATACGCAGTATTTT.

This rearrangement joins TRBV3-1 (or the pseudogene TRBV3-2) to TRBJ1-2; no reliable D call. This CDR3 is 12 amino acids long. In germline, CDR1 is LGHDT, CDR2 YNNKEL (reference sequence). The V and J ends lost 4 bases and 5 bases respectively, with 8 bases between them. In DNA, the CDR3 is TGTGCCAGCAGCCCATCAGCGTATGGCTACACCTTC. As protein: CASSPSAYGYTF.

This clone was detected once. This chain joins TRBV7-9 and TRBJ1-2; tentative D call: TRBD1 (5 bases). Trimming removed 5 bases at V and 4 bases at J, with 14 bases between. The length of the CDR3 is 14 residues. Germline V gene lookup returns CDR1 SEHNR and CDR2 FQNEAQ (reference sequence). DNA of the CDR3: TGTGCCAGCAGCCGCCCGGAGGGGCTCTATGGCTACACCTTC. It specifies CASSRPEGLYGYTF.

The chain links TRBV6-6 to TRBJ2-1; TRBD2 is a possible D gene (5 bases). Trimming took 5 bases from V and 3 from J, leaving 17 bases between them. Germline V gives CDR1 MNHNY, CDR2 SVGAGI (reference sequence). This CDR3 is built from 16 residues. CDR3 in DNA: TGTGCCAGCAGTCGAGAGCCGGGATGGTACTACAATGAGCAGTTCTTC. Translation gives CASSREPGWYYNEQFF.

The chain recombines TRBV10-2 with TRBJ2-1; D not certain. The ends were cut back, 6 bases at V and 2 bases at J, with 11 bases in the middle. This CDR3 has 14 amino acids. Per germline, CDR1 WSHSY and CDR2 SAAADI. CDR3 region: CASRSPYAYNEQFF. CDR3 DNA: TGCGCCAGCAGGAGCCCCTACGCCTACAATGAGCAGTTCTTC.

In DNA form, the CDR3 reads TGTGCCAGTAGTATAGTAGGACAGACGTCGAATCAGCCCCAGCATTTT. Translation: CASSIVGQTSNQPQHF. The V call is TRBV19, the J call TRBJ1-5; tentative D call: TRBD1 (6 bases). The CDR3 is made up of 16 amino acids. The ends were cut back, 1 base at V and 4 bases at J, with 14 bases in the middle. From germline, CDR1 is LNHDA and CDR2 SQIVND (reference sequence).

The chain joins TRBV20-1 to TRBJ2-5; the D is unclear. Germline loops: CDR1 DFQATT, CDR2 SNEGSKA (reference sequence). CDR3 length equals 11 residues. Trimming pared 7 bases from V and 0 bases from J, leaving 6 bases between. The CDR3 loop reads CSVKNQETQYF. CDR3 nucleotide sequence: TGCAGTGTTAAAAACCAAGAGACCCAGTACTTC.

The CDR3, as DNA: TGTGCCAGCAGCCGATCCGGGACAGGGGGCAGAACTGAAGCTTTCTTT. This codes for CASSRSGTGGRTEAFF. The chain is built from TRBV3-1 (or the pseudogene TRBV3-2) and TRBJ1-1; 12 bases align to TRBD1. Trimming cost V 4 bases and J 5 bases; bases outside gene matches: 8. The V gene's germline CDR1 is LGHDT and CDR2 YNNKEL (reference sequence). The CDR3 is 16 amino acids.

The sample holds one count of this clone. The CDR3 reads CASSSRSLASTEAFF. In DNA form, the CDR3 reads TGTGCCAGCAGCTCGAGGTCCCTAGCCAGCACTGAAGCTTTCTTT. J is TRBJ1-1 and V is TRBV5-4; the D is unclear. The germline V and J ends were trimmed by 3 bases and 4 bases, with 16 bases remaining between them. The CDR3 is made up of 15 amino acids. CDR1 is SGHNT and CDR2 is YYREEE in the germline V gene (reference sequence). The full variable domain, in which reference TRBV5-4 and TRBJ1-1 provide the parts outside the CDR3, is ETGVTQSPTHLIKTRGQQVTLRCSSQSGHNTVSWYQQALGQGPQFIFQYYREEENGRGNFPPRFSGLQFPNYSSELNVNALELDDSALYLCASSSRSLASTEAFFGQGTRLTVV.

The chain employs TRBV15 and TRBJ1-5, with 9 bases fitting TRBD1. CDR1 is LNHNV, CDR2 YYDKDF, per germline (reference sequence). The CDR3 contains 16 residues. The junction had 8 bases not matched to a gene; V was cut back by 6 bases and J by 2 bases. The CDR3 loop is CATSQGTGIRNQPQHF. CDR3 nucleotide sequence: TGTGCCACCAGTCAGGGGACAGGGATCCGCAATCAGCCCCAGCATTTT.

The genes are TRBV23-1 and TRBJ1-1; no firm D call. TRBV23-1 qualifies as an ORF whose function is uncertain. V dropped 4 bases and J dropped 5 bases, with 11 bases sitting between them. This CDR3 has 13 residues. The CDR3 DNA reads as TGCGCCAGCAGTCCGGTCCCGGGGACTGAAGCTTTCTTT. This translates into CASSPVPGTEAFF.

The J gene is TRBJ1-6, the V gene TRBV19, with D maybe TRBD1 (5 bases). Germline V lookup: CDR1 LNHDA, CDR2 SQIVND (reference sequence). The CDR3 runs to 12 residues. V gave up 9 bases and J gave up 7 bases, with 10 bases separating them. The CDR3: CASTGGNSPLHF. CDR3 bases: TGTGCCAGCACCGGGGGGAATTCACCCCTCCACTTT. The full variable domain, completed using reference TRBV19 and TRBJ1-6, is DGGITQSPKYLFRKEGQNVTLSCEQNLNHDAMYWYRQDPGQGLRLIYYSQIVNDFQKGDIAEGYSVSREKKESFPLTVTSAQKNPTAFYLCASTGGNSPLHFGNGTRLTVT.

V gene TRBV3-1 (or the pseudogene TRBV3-2) combines with J gene TRBJ2-1; 8 nucleotides line up with TRBD2. The germline V gene has CDR1 LGHDT and CDR2 YNNKEL (reference sequence). V was clipped by 1 base and J by 1 base; unmatched bases: 9. The CDR3 spans 18 residues. Here the CDR3 reads CASSQGGTRVSSYNEQFF. The CDR3 nucleotides read TGTGCCAGCAGCCAAGGTGGGACTAGGGTGTCGTCCTACAATGAGCAGTTCTTC.

The chain combines TRBV2 with TRBJ1-5; a weak D match, TRBD1 (5 bases). Germline V gene lookup returns CDR1 SNHLY and CDR2 FYNNEI. The V gene lost 11 bases and the J gene lost 4 bases, with 21 bases spanning the gap. The CDR3 loop spans 15 amino acids. CDR3 sequence (DNA): TGTGCCGCGAGACCTGGGGCAAGGAGAAATCAGCCCCAGCATTTT. Amino acid sequence: CAARPGARRNQPQHF.

CDR3 protein: CAWSGGRAETQYF. The CDR3 nucleotides read TGTGCCTGGAGTGGCGGGAGGGCCGAGACCCAGTACTTC. V usage is TRBV30 and J usage is TRBJ2-5, with TRBD2 matching 9 bases. The CDR3 extends over 13 amino acids. Trimming took 1 base from V and 5 from J; bases not matched to a gene: 2. Germline V gene data show CDR1 as GTSNPN and CDR2 as SVGIG (reference sequence).

V is TRBV19 and J is TRBJ2-1; 13 bases map to TRBD2. This CDR3 has 16 amino acids. Germline V lookup: CDR1 LNHDA, CDR2 SQIVND (reference sequence). V shed 2 bases, J shed 7 bases, and the junction held 5 bases outside the gene matches. This chain's CDR3 is CASSITSGRARNEQFF. CDR3 coding DNA: TGTGCCAGTAGTATAACTAGCGGGAGGGCCAGGAATGAGCAGTTCTTC. The whole variable domain, remainder taken from reference TRBV19 and TRBJ2-1, is DGGITQSPKYLFRKEGQNVTLSCEQNLNHDAMYWYRQDPGQGLRLIYYSQIVNDFQKGDIAEGYSVSREKKESFPLTVTSAQKNPTAFYLCASSITSGRARNEQFFGPGTRLTVL.

The chain has TRBV10-3 and TRBJ1-2; unclear D gene. The CDR3 spans 13 residues. V was trimmed by 0 bases and J by 4 bases, leaving 6 bases between them. Germline V CDR1 and CDR2: ENHRY, SYGVKD. The CDR3 nucleotides are TGTGCCATCAGTGAGTCGTCCGGCTATGGCTACACCTTC. Its protein product is CAISESSGYGYTF.

This clone has just one count. The V and J genes are TRBV5-1 and TRBJ1-5; D unresolved. The CDR3 is 13 amino acids. The V end lost 3 bases, the J end lost 0 bases, and 4 bases lay between the germline ends. CDR1 and CDR2 from the germline V gene are SGHRS and YFSETQ. CDR3 sequence: CASSYGSNQPQHF. The CDR3 coding sequence is TGCGCCAGCAGCTACGGTAGCAATCAGCCCCAGCATTTT. Together with reference TRBV5-1 and TRBJ1-5, the CDR3 gives the full variable domain: KAGVTQTPRYLIKTRGQQVTLSCSPISGHRSVSWYQQTPGQGLQFLFEYFSETQRNKGNFPGRFSGRQFSNSRSEMNVSTLELGDSALYLCASSYGSNQPQHFGDGTRLSIL.